The sequence of this T cell receptor (beta chain) was determined in a study of blood T cell repertoires in COVID-19. Overall study context: Material from acute and convalescent COVID-19 was sourced from the United States, Italy and Spain.

Authors' methods: Reference gene primers were amplified, and this amplification served to estimate nucleated cell counts. Some clones are missing from TCRdb's copy, which holds only in-frame ones; the method was immunoSEQ multiplex PCR. That table furnishes V, J and clone size, whereas the DNA furnished D and trimming. The sample contains 250,000 or so clones, roughly 89% of which appear only once. The germline V gene encodes CDR1 SEHNR and CDR2 FQNEAQ (reference sequence). V dropped 1 base and J dropped 9; count of bases not matched to a gene: 5. This CDR3 region has 15 residues. The sample taken for sequencing was peripheral blood. This receptor was identified in a woman in her sixties or seventies with COVID-19, enrolled during active disease. V and J are TRBV7-9 and TRBJ1-6; 8 bases agree with TRBD1. Here the CDR3 DNA reads TGTGCCAGCAGCTTAGGACAAACAGGGGGTTCACCCCTCCACTTT. This translates into CASSLGQTGGSPLHF.